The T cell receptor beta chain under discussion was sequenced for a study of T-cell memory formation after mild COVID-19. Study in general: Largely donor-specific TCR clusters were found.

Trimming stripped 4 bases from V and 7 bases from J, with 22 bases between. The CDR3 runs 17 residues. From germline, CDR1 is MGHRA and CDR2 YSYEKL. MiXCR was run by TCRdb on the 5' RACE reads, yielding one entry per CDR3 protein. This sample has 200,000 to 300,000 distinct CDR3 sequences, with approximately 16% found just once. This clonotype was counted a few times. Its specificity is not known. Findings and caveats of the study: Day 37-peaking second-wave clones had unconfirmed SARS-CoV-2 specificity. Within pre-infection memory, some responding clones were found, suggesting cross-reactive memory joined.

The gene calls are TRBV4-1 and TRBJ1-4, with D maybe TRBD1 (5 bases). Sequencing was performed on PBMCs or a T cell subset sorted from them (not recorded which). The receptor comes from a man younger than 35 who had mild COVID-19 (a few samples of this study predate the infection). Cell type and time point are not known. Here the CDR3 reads CASSRLLGKGLSEKLFF. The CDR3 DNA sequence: TGCGCCAGCAGCCGACTACTAGGAAAGGGGCTGTCTGAAAAACTGTTTTTT.